The 31 T cell receptor beta chains below were found in one sample sequenced in a study of OX40 agonist ivuxolimab in advanced cancers. Data came from immunoSEQ multiplex PCR; TCRdb stores just in-frame clones and leaves some out. The sample carries about 45,000 clones, 86% recorded once. The source material was CD4+ or CD8+ T cells sorted from blood, sampled in a trial of the OX40 agonist ivuxolimab. These TCRs come from an adult with an advanced solid tumor such as melanoma, head and neck, liver or kidney cancer.

The chain has TRBV9 and TRBJ1-1; tentative D call: TRBD1 (5 bases). The CDR3 is 13 residues long. CDR1 and CDR2 from the germline V gene are SGDLS and YYNGEE. V dropped 2 bases and J dropped 6 bases, with 11 bases sitting between them. Written as DNA, the CDR3 is TGTGCCAGCAGCGTTGGGGGGATGGCTGAAGCTTTCTTT. As protein: CASSVGGMAEAFF.

The V gene is TRBV9, the J gene TRBJ2-5; D ambiguous. The CDR3 extends over 13 amino acids. The germline gives CDR1 SGDLS, CDR2 YYNGEE. V shed 0 bases and J shed 5 bases, with 8 bases lying between them. The CDR3 sequence: CASSVGFQETQYF. CDR3 coding DNA: TGTGCCAGCAGCGTAGGGTTCCAGGAGACCCAGTACTTC.

V gene TRBV5-4 combines with J gene TRBJ1-1, with D perhaps matching TRBD1 (6 bases). Trimming took 0 bases from V and 5 from J, leaving 17 bases between them. The germline V gene has CDR1 SGHNT and CDR2 YYREEE (reference sequence). CDR3 length equals 16 residues. The CDR3 region is CASSLANRDGGTEAFF. The CDR3 bases are TGTGCCAGCAGCTTGGCCAACAGGGACGGCGGTACTGAAGCTTTCTTT.

Notes on this clone: Its ends do not fully match the called genes, so a read error is possible. The V call is TRBV5-6, the J call TRBJ1-2, with a tentative D call TRBD1 (6 bases). This CDR3 has 16 amino acids. Per germline, CDR1 SGHDT and CDR2 YYEEEE. CDR3 nucleotides: TGTGCCAGCAGCGCGGGTCGGACAGCCCGCGCCTATGGCCACACCTTC. Its translation: CASSAGRTARAYGHTF.

The chain employs TRBV6-4 and TRBJ2-3; tentatively, D is TRBD2 (6 bases). Between the trimmed V and J ends, which lost 11 bases and 1 base, there was a span of 13 bases. The CDR3 contains 13 residues. CDR1 is MRHNA and CDR2 is SNTAGT in the germline V gene. CDR3 sequence reads: CALQWGGTDTQYF. The CDR3, as DNA: TGTGCCCTACAGTGGGGGGGCACAGATACGCAGTATTTT.

This chain links TRBV4-1 with TRBJ2-3, with D tentatively TRBD1 or TRBD2 (5 bases each). Trimming took 4 bases from V and 0 from J, leaving 11 bases between them. The CDR3 consists of 15 residues. CDR1 and CDR2 (germline): MGHRA, YSYEKL. CDR3 coding DNA: TGCGCCAGCAGCCCCCGGGACGGAAGCACAGATACGCAGTATTTT. It yields the protein CASSPRDGSTDTQYF.

In this sample, this clone is large. The CDR3 DNA sequence: TGTGCCAGCAGCTCTTCCGGGGGACTGTTGACTGAAGCTTTCTTT. Encoded protein: CASSSSGGLLTEAFF. This chain uses TRBV14 with TRBJ1-1, with a possible D match to TRBD1 (5 bases). V was clipped by 5 bases and J by 5 bases, with 18 bases between them. This CDR3 has 15 residues. Germline assignment: CDR1 SGHDN and CDR2 FVKESK.

The chain has TRBV10-2 and TRBJ2-1; TRBD1 agrees at 11 bases. There are 14 residues in the CDR3. J gave up 7 bases and V 8 bases, and 7 bases lay outside the gene matches. Germline lookup yields CDR1 WSHSY and CDR2 SAAADI. The CDR3 DNA sequence: TGCGCCAGCCGCGGGGACAGGGGGTGGAATGAGCAGTTCTTC. This codes for CASRGDRGWNEQFF.

CDR3 DNA: TGTGCCAGCGAGTGGGGGGGCGAGGAGACCCAGTACTTC. As protein: CASEWGGEETQYF. The genes are TRBV5-6 and TRBJ2-5; D is possibly TRBD2 (7 bases). Germline CDR1 reads SGHDT; CDR2 reads YYEEEE. The CDR3 runs 13 residues. V was clipped by 7 bases and J by 5 bases, with 15 bases between them.

The V call is TRBV19, the J call TRBJ1-2; D is unclear. CDR1 is LNHDA, CDR2 SQIVND, per germline (reference sequence). This CDR3 contains 10 residues. Trimming pared 5 bases from V and 7 bases from J, leaving 5 bases between. The CDR3 region has the DNA TGTGCCAGTAGTTCGCGTGGCTACACCTTC. This codes for CASSSRGYTF.

A remark on this clone: The CDR3 does not end in the conserved phenylalanine or tryptophan, so this is likely a read error. V and J are TRBV5-6 and TRBJ1-6, with TRBD1 identical over 9 bases. This CDR3 region has 17 residues. From germline, CDR1 is SGHDT and CDR2 YYEEEE. The ends lost 4 bases at V and 6 bases at J; junction bases unmatched: 11. The CDR3 bases are TGTGCCAGCAGCGAGACCGGGACAGGGATTAGTAATTCACCCCTCCACCTT. Translation gives CASSETGTGISNSPLHL.

The V gene is TRBV4-3, the J gene TRBJ2-7, with D possibly matching TRBD2 (6 bases). Trimming took 2 bases from V and 1 from J, leaving 24 bases between them. Germline CDR1 reads LGHNA; CDR2 reads YSLEER. The CDR3 totals 19 residues. CDR3 coding DNA: TGCGCCAGCAGCCAAAGTTTGATCACTCTAGTTGGGGGGTCCTACGAGCAGTACTTC. It translates to CASSQSLITLVGGSYEQYF.

The V call is TRBV2, the J call TRBJ1-1; possibly TRBD1 for D (5 bases). This CDR3 has 14 amino acids. Germline CDR1 reads SNHLY; CDR2 reads FYNNEI. Trimming removed 8 bases from V and 5 bases from J, with 18 bases in between. The CDR3 region is CASGGPAGGTEAFF. Written as DNA, the CDR3 is TGTGCCAGCGGAGGCCCCGCCGGGGGTACTGAAGCTTTCTTT.

The chain couples TRBV7-9 to TRBJ2-1; possible D gene TRBD2, 7 bases. The CDR3 spans 15 residues. CDR1 SEHNR and CDR2 FQNEAQ come from the germline V gene (reference sequence). With 0 bases removed from V and 8 bases from J, the gap between germline ends came to 14 bases. The DNA for the CDR3 is TGTGCCAGCAGCTTAGCTAGTGGGGGGGCGGATGAGCAGTTCTTC. Translation: CASSLASGGADEQFF. The full variable domain, rest sourced from reference TRBV7-9 and TRBJ2-1, is DTGVSQNPRHKITKRGQNVTFRCDPISEHNRLYWYRQTLGQGPEFLTYFQNEAQLEKSRLLSDRFSAERPKGSFSTLEIQRTEQGDSAMYLCASSLASGGADEQFFGPGTRLTVL.

This clone has only one observation. The chain employs TRBV11-2 and TRBJ2-7; D is unclear. CDR3 length: 12 amino acids. Germline V gives CDR1 SGHAT, CDR2 FQNNGV. V was shortened by 4 bases and J by 5 bases, with 9 bases between the two germline ends. The DNA for the CDR3 is TGTGCCAGCAGCTCAGCAGGCGACGAGCAGTACTTC. It yields the protein CASSSAGDEQYF.

The chain carries TRBV9 and TRBJ1-2, with a tentative D call TRBD1 (5 bases). The CDR3 contains 14 residues. Deletions cut 0 bases from V and 8 bases from J, with 14 bases between. Germline V lookup: CDR1 SGDLS, CDR2 YYNGEE. CDR3 sequence (DNA): TGTGCCAGCAGCGTAGCAGGGACCGCTGGGGGCTACACCTTC. This codes for CASSVAGTAGGYTF. Looking up the rest from reference TRBV9 and TRBJ1-2 gives the full variable domain: DSGVTQTPKHLITATGQRVTLRCSPRSGDLSVYWYQQSLDQGLQFLIQYYNGEERAKGNILERFSAQQFPDLHSELNLSSLELGDSALYFCASSVAGTAGGYTFGSGTRLTVV.

The rearrangement links TRBV27 to TRBJ2-2, with TRBD1 as a possible D gene (7 bases). This CDR3 comprises 15 residues. Deletions cut 8 bases from V and 3 bases from J, with 16 bases between. Germline-derived CDR1 and CDR2 are MNHEY and SMNVEV (reference sequence). The CDR3, as DNA: TGTGCCAGCTCCCCCAGGGGGGCGCACACCGGGGAGCTGTTTTTT. It yields the protein CASSPRGAHTGELFF.

This clone was detected only once. The chain employs TRBV7-3 and TRBJ1-1; D uncertain. The CDR3 runs to 15 residues. The germline V gene encodes CDR1 SGHTA and CDR2 FQGTGA. Trimming took 5 bases from V and 0 from J, leaving 13 bases between them. CDR3 residues: CASSEGHGVNTEAFF. The CDR3 DNA reads TGTGCCAGCAGCGAGGGTCACGGTGTGAACACTGAAGCTTTCTTT.

V is TRBV7-9 and J is TRBJ2-7; TRBD1 might be the D (6 bases). Germline-derived CDR1 and CDR2 are SEHNR and FQNEAQ (reference sequence). This CDR3 has 11 residues. Trimming removed 5 bases from V and 6 bases from J, with 8 bases in between. CDR3 coding DNA: TGTGCCAGCAGCGTAGGGGGCGAGCAGTACTTC. Translation gives CASSVGGEQYF.

V is TRBV5-1 and J is TRBJ1-1; a weak D match, TRBD1 (6 bases). CDR3 length: 15 residues. Germline V lookup: CDR1 SGHRS, CDR2 YFSETQ. The V end was cut by 2 bases, the J end by 2 bases, with 13 bases between. CDR3 in amino acids: CASSFSGTHNTEAFF. The DNA for the CDR3 is TGCGCCAGCAGCTTTTCCGGGACACACAACACTGAAGCTTTCTTT.

The chain recombines TRBV19 with TRBJ2-7; perhaps TRBD1 as D (7 bases). V lost 3 bases, J lost 5 bases, and 11 bases lay in between. The length of the CDR3 is 13 residues. Germline V lookup: CDR1 LNHDA, CDR2 SQIVND (reference sequence). CDR3 residues: CASSMEGAHEQYF. The CDR3 DNA follows: TGTGCCAGTAGTATGGAGGGGGCCCACGAGCAGTACTTC.

The rearrangement joins TRBV13 to TRBJ1-4; D call uncertain. Between the trimmed V and J ends, which lost 5 bases and 5 bases, there was a span of 12 bases. The CDR3 totals 14 residues. Germline V gene lookup returns CDR1 PRHDT and CDR2 FYEKMQ (reference sequence). CDR3 DNA sequence: TGTGCCAGCAGCCCCCGACCGAAGAATGAAAAACTGTTTTTT. Encoded protein: CASSPRPKNEKLFF.

The chain employs TRBV6-5 and TRBJ1-1, with D maybe TRBD1 (6 bases). CDR3 length equals 16 residues. V was trimmed by 3 bases and J by 6 bases, leaving 20 bases between them. The germline CDR1 and CDR2 sequences are MNHEY and SVGAGI. CDR3 in DNA: TGTGCCAGCAGTTATTCCTGGGACCGCGGGGGCTCTGAAGCTTTCTTT. Translation gives CASSYSWDRGGSEAFF.

The chain has TRBV7-9 and TRBJ2-7, with unresolved D. CDR1 and CDR2 from the germline V gene are SEHNR and FQNEAQ (reference sequence). V dropped 5 bases and J dropped 6 bases, with 14 bases sitting between them. CDR3 length: 13 amino acids. The CDR3 sequence is CASSPLEVFEQYF. The CDR3 region has the DNA TGTGCCAGCAGCCCTTTAGAAGTCTTCGAGCAGTACTTC.

The chain has TRBV13 and TRBJ2-7, with TRBD2 matching 8 bases. This CDR3 is built from 16 residues. V shed 4 bases and J 2 bases; nucleotides not matched to a gene: 10. Germline CDR1 PRHDT, CDR2 FYEKMQ (reference sequence). The CDR3 DNA sequence: TGTGCCAGCAGCTCAACTTCGGGGGGGGCTCCCTACGAGCAGTACTTC. As protein: CASSSTSGGAPYEQYF. Based on the CDR3 plus reference TRBV13 and TRBJ2-7, the full variable domain is AAGVIQSPRHLIKEKRETATLKCYPIPRHDTVYWYQQGPGQDPQFLISFYEKMQSDKGSIPDRFSAQQFSDYHSELNMSSLELGDSALYFCASSSTSGGAPYEQYFGPGTRLTVT.

This chain joins TRBV20-1 and TRBJ1-1, with no clear D. Deletions cut 0 bases from V and 11 bases from J, with 10 bases between. The length of the CDR3 is 11 residues. Per the germline V gene, CDR1 is DFQATT and CDR2 is SNEGSKA (reference sequence). CDR3 sequence: CSARDQSRAFF. The CDR3 DNA reads TGCAGTGCTAGAGATCAAAGCAGGGCTTTCTTT.

This clone was detected only a few times. The rearrangement uses TRBV28 and TRBJ1-1; D possibly corresponds to TRBD1 (6 bases). Germline CDR1 is MDHEN and CDR2 is SYDVKM. Deletions cut 7 bases from V and 0 bases from J, with 12 bases between. The CDR3 spans 14 residues. The DNA for the CDR3 is TGTGCCAGCACATTGGACAGCGTGAACACTGAAGCTTTCTTT. Amino acid sequence: CASTLDSVNTEAFF.

The gene calls are TRBV7-9 and TRBJ1-6, with 7 bases matching TRBD1. The length of the CDR3 is 12 residues. J was trimmed by 11 bases and V by 5 bases; bases with no gene match: 3. Germline V gives CDR1 SEHNR, CDR2 FQNEAQ (reference sequence). The CDR3 region has the DNA TGTGCCAGCAGCCCCGACAGGGCACCCCTCCACTTT. Protein product: CASSPDRAPLHF.

The chain links TRBV13 to TRBJ2-5; D may be TRBD1 or TRBD2 (5 bases each). Trimming removed 0 bases from V and 13 bases from J, with 12 bases in between. CDR1 and CDR2 from the germline V gene are PRHDT and FYEKMQ (reference sequence). The CDR3 is 12 residues long. In nucleotides, the CDR3 is TGTGCCAGCAGCTTAGGCGGGGCCCTCGGGTACTTC. Translating it yields CASSLGGALGYF.

The chain has TRBV25-1 and TRBJ1-1; the D gene is possibly TRBD1 (6 bases). CDR1 MGHDK and CDR2 SYGVNS come from the germline V gene. The CDR3 length is 14 residues. Between the trimmed V and J ends, which lost 7 bases and 4 bases, there was a span of 16 bases. The CDR3 region has the DNA TGTGCCAGCACACTAGATGAAGGGGGCACTGAAGCTTTCTTT. Its protein is CASTLDEGGTEAFF.

The chain recombines TRBV11-2 with TRBJ1-4, with D possibly being TRBD1 (5 bases). The germline V gene has CDR1 SGHAT and CDR2 FQNNGV. This CDR3 region has 14 residues. The V end lost 6 bases, the J end lost 8 bases, and 16 bases lay between the germline ends. The chain's CDR3 is CASSYTGGEEKLFF. The CDR3 DNA is TGTGCCAGCAGTTATACCGGGGGGGAGGAAAAACTGTTTTTT.